This T cell receptor (beta chain) was recovered during a study of OX40 agonist ivuxolimab in advanced cancers. For the study at large: Patients with prior anti-PD-1, anti-PD-L1 or anti-CTLA-4 therapy were eligible; roughly 41% had some. Partial responses were achieved by three patients: one hepatocellular carcinoma, two cutaneous melanoma.

The study, taken as a whole, reports: Clonal expansion was among the lowest in partial responders at 0.1-3.0 mg/kg, especially CD8+. Doses of 0.1 to 3.0 mg/kg were accompanied by clonal expansion of CD4+ and CD8+ blood T cells by week 6.

Germline CDR1 is SGHDN and CDR2 is FVKESK. V dropped 4 bases and J dropped 2; count of bases not matched to a gene: 6. The CDR3 has 16 residues. A note on this clone: Its target is not known.

Libraries were prepared by immunoSEQ multiplex PCR; TCRdb keeps only in-frame clonotypes and omits some of them. The sample includes fewer than 40,000 clones, about 83% of them seen just once. The rearrangement uses TRBV14 and TRBJ2-1, with 9 bases that match TRBD2. The source material was CD4+ or CD8+ T cells sorted from blood, sampled in a trial of the OX40 agonist ivuxolimab. The TCR was taken from an adult with an advanced solid tumor such as melanoma, head and neck, liver or kidney cancer. The CDR3 spells CASSRLLAGAYNEQFF. The CDR3 region has the DNA TGTGCCAGCAGCCGCCTACTAGCGGGTGCCTACAATGAGCAGTTCTTC.